The rows below give T cell receptor beta chains drawn from one sample of a study of vaccination effects on CD4 cells after COVID-19. The assay was immunoSEQ multiplex PCR, and TCRdb's table has in-frame clones only and misses some. The sample gives tens of thousands of clones, around 75% of which show up once; 2.4% is in the top ten. No cognate antigen is known for these TCRs. Sequenced here: CD4+ T cells from PBMCs cultured with HCoV-229E spike peptides, sampled before COVID-19 vaccination. The receptors stem from a human donor who received a COVID-19 vaccine. CDR3s include the opening cysteine and the closing phenylalanine or tryptophan. The D gene is left open where the match is weak. Clone size appears in some rows only: once, few, many, or a class for an expanded clone.

clone_size	v_call	j_call	d_call	cdr3_aa	cdr3_nt
once	TRBV29-1	TRBJ2-2	TRBD1	CSVATGGTGELFF	TGCAGCGTTGCAACAGGGGGAACCGGGGAGCTGTTTTTT
NA	TRBV7-2	TRBJ2-3	TRBD2	CASSPSGGDTQYF	TGTGCCAGCAGCCCCTCGGGGGGAGATACGCAGTATTTT
few	TRBV2	TRBJ2-5	NA	CASTRGHQETQYF	TGTGCCAGCACGCGGGGGCACCAAGAGACCCAGTACTTC
NA	TRBV5-1	TRBJ1-2	NA	CASSLTPELYGYTF	TGCGCCAGCAGCTTGACGCCTGAGCTCTATGGCTACACCTTC
NA	TRBV7-2	TRBJ2-2	TRBD2	CASSLAGGSAGELFF	TGTGCCAGCAGCTTAGCGGGGGGGAGCGCCGGGGAGCTGTTTTTT
NA	TRBV12-3/TRBV12-4	TRBJ2-3	NA	CASRKRDTQYF	TGTGCCAGCAGGAAGAGGGATACGCAGTATTTT
NA	TRBV5-1	TRBJ1-5	NA	CASSLFLQPQHF	TGCGCCAGCAGCTTGTTCCTGCAGCCCCAGCATTTT
NA	TRBV29-1	TRBJ1-4	NA	CSVAVSGHNEKLFF	TGCAGCGTTGCAGTTTCAGGCCACAATGAAAAACTGTTTTTT
NA	TRBV24-1	TRBJ1-1	NA	CATSDLGASEAFF	TGTGCCACCAGTGATTTGGGGGCCTCTGAAGCTTTCTTT
NA	TRBV5-4	TRBJ1-5	TRBD1	CASSTGGNNQPQHF	TGTGCCAGCAGTACAGGGGGGAACAATCAGCCCCAGCATTTT
NA	TRBV19	TRBJ1-2	NA	CASSIASGYTF	TGTGCCAGTAGTATTGCTTCTGGCTACACCTTC
NA	TRBV30	TRBJ1-3	NA	CAWRKQGRGNTIYF	TGTGCCTGGAGAAAACAGGGTCGGGGAAACACCATATATTTT
NA	TRBV11-2	TRBJ2-6	NA	CASSFPSGANVLTF	TGTGCCAGCAGCTTCCCATCTGGGGCCAACGTCCTGACTTTC
NA	TRBV6-5	TRBJ2-3	NA	CASRGTSTDTQYF	TGTGCCAGCCGCGGGACTAGCACAGATACGCAGTATTTT
NA	TRBV5-1	TRBJ2-5	TRBD2	CASRPSGLTQETQYF	TGCGCCAGCCGCCCCTCGGGACTAACACAAGAGACCCAGTACTTC
NA	TRBV7-2	TRBJ2-3	TRBD2	CASSFLAGVPDTQYF	TGTGCCAGCAGCTTCCTAGCGGGGGTACCAGATACGCAGTATTTT
NA	TRBV30	TRBJ1-2	NA	CAWALDNYGYTF	TGTGCCTGGGCCCTTGACAACTATGGCTACACCTTC
once	TRBV5-5	TRBJ1-1	NA	CASSLGPNTEAFF	TGTGCCAGCAGCTTGGGACCTAACACTGAAGCTTTCTTT
once	TRBV10-1	TRBJ2-2	NA	CASSRYEGAGELFF	TGCGCCAGCAGCCGGTACGAAGGGGCCGGGGAGCTGTTTTTT
NA	TRBV5-6	TRBJ2-5	NA	CASSSPQGSETQYF	TGTGCCAGCAGCTCCCCGCAGGGGTCGGAGACCCAGTACTTC
NA	TRBV6-5	TRBJ2-5	NA	CASSLEGQETQYF	TGTGCCAGCAGTTTAGAGGGTCAAGAGACCCAGTACTTC
once	TRBV5-8	TRBJ2-2	NA	CASSLAAGSGELFF	TGTGCCAGCAGCTTGGCCGCAGGCAGCGGGGAGCTGTTTTTT
NA	TRBV21-1	TRBJ2-3	NA	CASRNLSRETDTQYF	TGTGCCAGCAGAAACCTTTCCAGGGAAACAGATACGCAGTATTTT
few	TRBV7-2	TRBJ1-1	NA	CASSFPGGGPAFF	TGTGCCAGCAGCTTCCCAGGTGGCGGGCCTGCTTTCTTT
NA	TRBV7-3	TRBJ2-2	NA	CASSFQSGELFF	TGTGCCAGCAGCTTTCAATCCGGGGAGCTGTTTTTT
NA	TRBV25-1	TRBJ1-5	NA	CASSESGAGDQPQHF	TGTGCCAGCAGTGAATCGGGGGCCGGGGATCAGCCCCAGCATTTT
NA	TRBV7-2	TRBJ1-5	TRBD1	CASSARQGASNQPQHF	TGTGCCAGCAGCGCCAGACAGGGGGCTAGCAATCAGCCCCAGCATTTT
NA	TRBV5-1	TRBJ1-2	TRBD1	CASSQDRGGFDGYTF	TGCGCCAGCAGCCAAGACAGGGGGGGTTTTGATGGCTACACCTTC
once	TRBV7-9	TRBJ2-5	NA	CASSSTGPETQYF	TGTGCCAGCAGCTCTACAGGGCCCGAGACCCAGTACTTC
NA	TRBV7-2	TRBJ2-2	TRBD1	CASSPGGRNTGELFF	TGTGCCAGCAGCCCAGGGGGCAGAAACACCGGGGAGCTGTTTTTT
NA	TRBV4-3	TRBJ1-1	NA	CASSQEARGNTEAFF	TGCGCCAGCAGCCAAGAGGCTCGGGGGAACACTGAAGCTTTCTTT
once	TRBV6-1	TRBJ1-2	NA	CASSEVWGFEWASGYTF	TGTGCCAGCAGTGAAGTTTGGGGTTTCGAGTGGGCGAGCGGCTACACCTTC
once	TRBV2	TRBJ1-6	NA	CASKGTRVDNSPLHF	TGTGCCAGCAAAGGAACACGAGTTGATAATTCACCCCTCCACTTT
NA	TRBV7-2	TRBJ1-5	NA	CASSLAGWNSNQPQHF	TGTGCCAGCAGCTTAGCAGGCTGGAATAGCAATCAGCCCCAGCATTTT
NA	TRBV19	TRBJ2-1	TRBD2	CASISGTSGGAEQFF	TGTGCCAGTATCTCCGGGACTAGCGGGGGGGCCGAGCAGTTCTTC
NA	TRBV6-5	TRBJ1-1	NA	CASSLANTEAFF	TGTGCCAGCAGCTTAGCGAACACTGAAGCTTTCTTT
NA	TRBV6-6	TRBJ2-3	TRBD2	CASSYSREGSDTQYF	TGTGCCAGCAGTTACTCGAGGGAGGGTTCCGATACGCAGTATTTT
few	TRBV6-6	TRBJ1-3	NA	CASSPDRRSGNTIYF	TGTGCCAGCAGTCCTGACAGGAGGTCTGGAAACACCATATATTTT
NA	TRBV12-3/TRBV12-4	TRBJ2-1	TRBD1	CASSPDRGQQFF	TGTGCCAGCAGTCCGGACAGGGGGCAACAGTTCTTC
NA	TRBV6-1	TRBJ1-3	NA	CASSEGGGNTIYF	TGTGCCAGCAGTGAAGGGGGTGGAAACACCATATATTTT
NA	TRBV6-6	TRBJ2-5	NA	CATQGPFGETQYF	TGTGCCACCCAGGGGCCATTCGGAGAGACCCAGTACTTC
NA	TRBV24-1	TRBJ1-5	NA	CATSDPQAHQPQHF	TGTGCCACCAGTGATCCCCAGGCGCATCAGCCCCAGCATTTT
few	TRBV18	TRBJ1-3	NA	CASSPSGALSGNTIYF	TGTGCCAGCTCACCATCGGGAGCACTCTCTGGAAACACCATATATTTT
NA	TRBV7-2	TRBJ2-2	NA	CASSLTRALNTGELFF	TGTGCCAGCAGCTTAACGAGGGCCCTCAACACCGGGGAGCTGTTTTTT
NA	TRBV6-5	TRBJ1-1	TRBD1	CASSLDRVNTEAFF	TGTGCCAGCAGCCTGGACAGGGTGAACACTGAAGCTTTCTTT
few	TRBV19	TRBJ2-2	NA	CASSITANTGELFF	TGTGCCAGTAGTATTACAGCGAACACCGGGGAGCTGTTTTTT
NA	TRBV6-2/TRBV6-3	TRBJ1-2	TRBD1	CASSYNSFFGTGEEYGYTF	TGTGCCAGCAGTTACAATTCCTTCTTTGGGACAGGGGAGGAATATGGCTACACCTTC
NA	TRBV7-8	TRBJ1-2	NA	CASSSTASNYGYTF	TGTGCCAGCAGCTCGACGGCATCTAACTATGGCTACACCTTC
NA	TRBV7-2	TRBJ1-2	NA	CASSPSGYYGYTF	TGTGCCAGCAGCCCCTCTGGGTACTATGGCTACACCTTC
NA	TRBV18	TRBJ2-5	NA	CASSPNWGETQYF	TGTGCCAGCTCACCCAATTGGGGAGAGACCCAGTACTTC
NA	TRBV9	TRBJ1-2	TRBD1	CASSVEGANHYGYTF	TGTGCCAGCAGCGTAGAGGGGGCGAATCACTATGGCTACACCTTC
NA	TRBV18	TRBJ1-1	NA	CASSPPSGQRSLNTEAFF	TGTGCCAGCTCACCACCTAGTGGACAGCGGTCTTTAAACACTGAAGCTTTCTTT
NA	TRBV10-3	TRBJ2-5	TRBD1	CAISSNAGGIMETQYF	TGTGCCATCTCTAGTAATGCAGGGGGCATTATGGAGACCCAGTACTTC
NA	TRBV28	TRBJ1-2	TRBD1	CASSVQGVVGYTF	TGTGCCAGCAGTGTACAGGGGGTCGTTGGCTACACCTTC
NA	TRBV3-1/TRBV3-2	TRBJ2-1	NA	CASSQDGAGTYNEQFF	TGTGCCAGCAGCCAAGATGGAGCGGGGACATATAATGAGCAGTTCTTC
NA	TRBV24-1	TRBJ1-3	NA	CATSDLVGQALYTIYF	TGTGCCACCAGTGATTTGGTCGGTCAGGCTCTATACACCATATATTTT
NA	TRBV28	TRBJ2-6	NA	CASSFSRAGANVLTF	TGTGCCAGCAGTTTTAGTAGGGCCGGGGCCAACGTCCTGACTTTC
NA	TRBV6-5	TRBJ2-5	NA	CASSSARARAQYF	TGTGCCAGCAGTTCGGCCCGGGCAAGGGCCCAGTACTTC
NA	TRBV9	TRBJ2-3	TRBD2	CASSPPAGLGTDTQYF	TGTGCCAGCAGCCCCCCAGCGGGGTTAGGCACAGATACGCAGTATTTT